The 11 T cell receptor beta chains reported below all come from one sample, sequenced in a study of blood T cell repertoires in COVID-19. Using immunoSEQ multiplex PCR, the repertoire was profiled, and TCRdb retains in-frame clones only, with some absent. The sample yields roughly 140,000 clones, more than 75% seen once. The specimen sequenced was peripheral blood. These TCRs come from an older man with acute or convalescent COVID-19.

The chain uses TRBV6-2 or TRBV6-3 and TRBJ1-5; 8 nucleotides align to TRBD1. Germline CDR1 is MNHEY and CDR2 is SVGEGT. This CDR3 is 15 amino acids long. J gave up 4 bases and V 6 bases, and 8 bases lay outside the gene matches. The CDR3, as DNA: TGTGCCAGCAGCTGGGGCCGGACAGGGAATCAGCCCCAGCATTTT. It is translated as CASSWGRTGNQPQHF.

The chain couples TRBV10-3 to TRBJ2-7; perhaps TRBD2 as D (7 bases). Germline CDR1 is ENHRY and CDR2 is SYGVKD. CDR3 length: 16 residues. Trimming cost V 4 bases and J 1 base, with 17 bases left between them. CDR3 nucleotide sequence: TGTGCCATCAGTGTGGGGGGGCAGGGTGGTTCCTACGAGCAGTACTTC. This sequence encodes CAISVGGQGGSYEQYF.

The CDR3 DNA reads as TGTGCCAGCAGCCAAACATTGACAGCAACCTACGAGCAGTACTTC. Amino acids: CASSQTLTATYEQYF. V and J are TRBV3-1 (or the pseudogene TRBV3-2) and TRBJ2-7, with D maybe TRBD1 (5 bases). CDR1 is LGHDT, CDR2 YNNKEL, per germline (reference sequence). V was trimmed by 2 bases and J by 2 bases, leaving 13 bases between them. CDR3 length: 15 amino acids.

The chain carries TRBV5-6 and TRBJ1-2; D unclear. V was trimmed by 0 bases and J by 1 base, leaving 7 bases between them. In germline, CDR1 is SGHDT, CDR2 YYEEEE. The CDR3 is 14 residues long. DNA of the CDR3: TGTGCCAGCAGCTTGGGCGGCGTTAACTATGGCTACACCTTC. It specifies CASSLGGVNYGYTF.

This chain links TRBV28 with TRBJ1-1; D unclear. V was clipped by 1 base and J by 1 base, with 10 bases between them. The CDR3 contains 15 residues. Germline assignment: CDR1 MDHEN and CDR2 SYDVKM. CDR3 sequence (DNA): TGTGCCAGCAGTTTATCTACCGCTAAGAACACTGAAGCTTTCTTT. This codes for CASSLSTAKNTEAFF.

This chain connects TRBV7-9 to TRBJ2-2; TRBD1 matches at 8 bases. This CDR3 is built from 16 residues. With 1 base clipped from V and 6 bases from J, the junction kept 7 bases outside the gene matches. From germline, CDR1 is SEHNR and CDR2 FQNEAQ (reference sequence). The CDR3: CASSLGTGNHAGELFF. The CDR3 DNA follows: TGTGCCAGCAGCTTAGGGACAGGGAACCATGCCGGGGAGCTGTTTTTT.

The genes are TRBV6-1 and TRBJ1-5; D is perhaps TRBD1 (5 bases). Germline values: CDR1 MNHNS, CDR2 SASEGT. V shed 0 bases and J shed 5 bases, with 8 bases lying between them. This CDR3 is built from 14 residues. The CDR3 sequence: CASSEADRYQPQHF. The CDR3 nucleotides are TGTGCCAGCAGTGAAGCCGACAGATATCAGCCCCAGCATTTT.

CDR3 nucleotide sequence: TGTGCCATCAGAGCAGGAGGGACTGAAGCTTTCTTT. Amino acids: CAIRAGGTEAFF. This chain connects TRBV10-3 to TRBJ1-1, with D unclear. Germline assignment: CDR1 ENHRY and CDR2 SYGVKD. The CDR3 is made up of 12 amino acids. V was clipped by 6 bases and J by 5 bases, with 10 bases between them.

The chain links TRBV7-9 to TRBJ2-1, with 8 bases identical to TRBD2. Germline lookup yields CDR1 SEHNR and CDR2 FQNEAQ (reference sequence). The CDR3 contains 17 residues. V was clipped by 5 bases and J by 4 bases; unmatched bases: 13. The CDR3 loop is CASSRKGPGGPYNEQFF. The CDR3, as DNA: TGTGCCAGCAGCAGGAAAGGACCGGGGGGGCCTTACAATGAGCAGTTCTTC.

Concerning this clone itself: In the same sample, other DNA sequences code for this CDR3. The V gene is TRBV28, the J gene TRBJ1-4, with 7 bases lining up with TRBD1. Germline CDR1 is MDHEN and CDR2 is SYDVKM. The ends lost 5 bases at V and 10 bases at J; junction bases unmatched: 4. The CDR3 is 12 amino acids. The CDR3 sequence: CASSPNRGKLFF. CDR3 in DNA: TGTGCCAGCAGTCCCAACAGGGGAAAACTGTTTTTT.

V usage is TRBV10-3 and J usage is TRBJ2-2, with D hard to call. Per germline, CDR1 ENHRY and CDR2 SYGVKD. Trimming pared 5 bases from V and 1 base from J, leaving 2 bases between. The CDR3 consists of 12 residues. CDR3 loop: CAISRNTGELFF. The CDR3 region has the DNA TGTGCCATCAGTCGGAACACCGGGGAGCTGTTTTTT.